These T cell receptor beta chains were read from a single sample in a study of beta chain features in type 1 diabetes. Measured with immunoSEQ multiplex PCR; TCRdb has only the in-frame clones, and not every one. The sample includes almost 350,000 clones, about a tenth of them seen just once. Sequenced: central memory CD4+ T cells from blood. The receptors stem from a man aged 25 to 40 with type 1 diabetes. CDR3s include the opening cysteine and the closing phenylalanine or tryptophan. The order of the fields is CDR3 protein, CDR3 DNA, CDR3 length, J gene, clone size, D gene, V gene. D genes are given only for firm matches. Clone size is given for some rows only: seen once, a few or many times, or a class if the clone is expanded.

CDR3 protein: CASSLAWDSSSYEQYF
CDR3 DNA: TGTGCCAGCAGCTTAGCTTGGGACAGTAGCTCCTACGAGCAGTACTTC
CDR3 length: 16
J gene: TRBJ2-7
clone size: few
D gene: TRBD1
V gene: TRBV7-2

CDR3 protein: CSVGHPGSKNIQYF
CDR3 DNA: TGCAGCGTCGGACACCCTGGATCTAAAAACATTCAGTACTTC
CDR3 length: 14
J gene: TRBJ2-4
clone size: many
D gene: NA
V gene: TRBV29-1

CDR3 protein: CASTLGASYEQYF
CDR3 DNA: TGTGCCAGCACGTTAGGGGCCTCCTACGAGCAGTACTTC
CDR3 length: 13
J gene: TRBJ2-7
clone size: NA
D gene: NA
V gene: TRBV14

CDR3 protein: CASSELTAGYTF
CDR3 DNA: TGTGCCAGCAGTGAATTAACAGCCGGCTACACCTTC
CDR3 length: 12
J gene: TRBJ1-2
clone size: few
D gene: NA
V gene: TRBV2

CDR3 protein: CASSTRGGTSTDTQYF
CDR3 DNA: TGTGCCAGCAGCACCCGGGGGGGGACAAGCACAGATACGCAGTATTTT
CDR3 length: 16
J gene: TRBJ2-3
clone size: NA
D gene: TRBD2
V gene: TRBV9

CDR3 protein: CASSLGSLPLHF
CDR3 DNA: TGTGCCAGCAGCTTAGGGTCCCTACCCCTCCACTTT
CDR3 length: 12
J gene: TRBJ1-6
clone size: few
D gene: NA
V gene: TRBV7-2

CDR3 protein: CASGSQSDTQYF
CDR3 DNA: TGTGCCAGCGGCAGCCAATCAGATACGCAGTATTTT
CDR3 length: 12
J gene: TRBJ2-3
clone size: NA
D gene: NA
V gene: TRBV2

CDR3 protein: CASGAGGNGYTF
CDR3 DNA: TGTGCCAGCGGAGCCGGGGGAAATGGCTACACCTTC
CDR3 length: 12
J gene: TRBJ1-2
clone size: NA
D gene: NA
V gene: TRBV7-2

CDR3 protein: CASSPLGGGENIQYF
CDR3 DNA: TGTGCCAGCAGCCCCCTGGGGGGCGGGGAAAACATTCAGTACTTC
CDR3 length: 15
J gene: TRBJ2-4
clone size: many
D gene: NA
V gene: TRBV28

CDR3 protein: CASSLSSTEAFF
CDR3 DNA: TGTGCCAGCAGCCTATCCTCCACTGAAGCTTTCTTT
CDR3 length: 12
J gene: TRBJ1-1
clone size: many
D gene: NA
V gene: TRBV11-2

CDR3 protein: CASSLGGDYGYTF
CDR3 DNA: TGTGCCAGCAGCTTGGGTGGCGACTATGGCTACACCTTC
CDR3 length: 13
J gene: TRBJ1-2
clone size: NA
D gene: NA
V gene: TRBV5-6

CDR3 protein: CASTSLSNEKLFF
CDR3 DNA: TGTGCCAGCACCTCCCTTTCTAATGAAAAACTGTTTTTT
CDR3 length: 13
J gene: TRBJ1-4
clone size: few
D gene: NA
V gene: TRBV25-1

CDR3 protein: CASSPTRDTGGYTF
CDR3 DNA: TGTGCCAGCAGTCCCACCAGGGATACGGGGGGCTACACCTTC
CDR3 length: 14
J gene: TRBJ1-2
clone size: NA
D gene: NA
V gene: TRBV7-8

CDR3 protein: CASSQGGAYEQYF
CDR3 DNA: TGTGCCAGCAGTCAAGGGGGCGCCTACGAGCAGTACTTC
CDR3 length: 13
J gene: TRBJ2-7
clone size: NA
D gene: TRBD1
V gene: TRBV7-2

CDR3 protein: CASSLTDYYGYTF
CDR3 DNA: TGTGCCAGCAGCTTAACGGATTACTATGGCTACACCTTC
CDR3 length: 13
J gene: TRBJ1-2
clone size: few
D gene: NA
V gene: TRBV7-9

CDR3 protein: CASSPQEGSPLHF
CDR3 DNA: TGTGCCAGCAGTCCCCAGGAGGGTTCACCCCTCCACTTT
CDR3 length: 13
J gene: TRBJ1-6
clone size: few
D gene: NA
V gene: TRBV6-5

CDR3 protein: CASTPGGGPLNEKLFF
CDR3 DNA: TGTGCCAGCACCCCAGGTGGGGGCCCGCTTAATGAAAAACTGTTTTTT
CDR3 length: 16
J gene: TRBJ1-4
clone size: few
D gene: NA
V gene: TRBV11-2

CDR3 protein: CASSVDGGRETQYF
CDR3 DNA: TGTGCCAGCAGCGTAGATGGGGGCCGGGAGACCCAGTACTTC
CDR3 length: 14
J gene: TRBJ2-5
clone size: few
D gene: NA
V gene: TRBV9

CDR3 protein: CASTQGAYEQYF
CDR3 DNA: TGTGCCAGCACTCAGGGTGCCTACGAGCAGTACTTC
CDR3 length: 12
J gene: TRBJ2-7
clone size: NA
D gene: NA
V gene: TRBV2

CDR3 protein: CASSSGTSGGEEFF
CDR3 DNA: TGTGCCAGCAGTTCTGGGACTAGCGGGGGTGAGGAGTTCTTC
CDR3 length: 14
J gene: TRBJ2-1
clone size: NA
D gene: TRBD2
V gene: TRBV6-6